One and the same sample provided the 30 T cell receptor beta chains below, sequenced in a study of beta chain features in type 1 diabetes. The investigators reverse transcribed all of the isolated RNA, so they sequenced expressed TCRB transcripts. Measured with immunoSEQ multiplex PCR; TCRdb has only the in-frame clones, and not every one. The sample lists about 350,000 clones, about 20% occurring once. The material sequenced was naive CD4+ T cells from blood. The receptors originated from a woman aged 18-29 years in good health.

J is TRBJ1-2 and V is TRBV30; 9 bases match TRBD1. J lost 8 bases, V lost 3 bases, and 10 bases had no gene match. The CDR3 consists of 14 residues. Germline V CDR1 and CDR2: GTSNPN, SVGIG (reference sequence). CDR3 sequence reads: CAWSEPDRGGGYTF. DNA of the CDR3: TGTGCCTGGAGCGAGCCCGACAGGGGGGGAGGCTACACCTTC.

The J gene is TRBJ1-1, the V gene TRBV30; perhaps TRBD1 as D (5 bases). The germline CDR1 and CDR2 sequences are GTSNPN and SVGIG (reference sequence). The ends were cut back, 2 bases at V and 5 bases at J, with 18 bases in the middle. This CDR3 spans 15 amino acids. CDR3 nucleotide sequence: TGTGCCTGGAGTAGGCAGGGTAGGGGCAGAACTGAAGCTTTCTTT. Its protein product is CAWSRQGRGRTEAFF.

This chain uses TRBV30 with TRBJ2-7, with 8 positions matching TRBD2. CDR3 length: 15 amino acids. Germline CDR1 is GTSNPN and CDR2 is SVGIG (reference sequence). The V segment lost 0 bases and the J segment 3 bases; nucleotides outside the gene matches: 7. CDR3 sequence: CAWSVPGTSGYEQYF. CDR3 bases: TGTGCCTGGAGTGTACCGGGCACTAGCGGCTACGAGCAGTACTTC. Full variable domain (rest looked up from reference TRBV30 and TRBJ2-7): SQTIHQWPATLVQPVGSPLSLECTVEGTSNPNLYWYRQAAGRGLQLLFYSVGIGQISSEVPQNLSASRPQDRQFILSSKKLLLSDSGFYLCAWSVPGTSGYEQYFGPGTRLTVT.

This clone was counted a few times. The CDR3 region is CASSLIPGGGTDTQYF. The CDR3 nucleotides are TGCGCCAGCAGCTTGATACCCGGGGGAGGCACAGATACGCAGTATTTT. This sequence joins TRBV5-1 and TRBJ2-3; D is possibly TRBD2 (6 bases). V was shortened by 1 base and J by 1 base, with 13 bases between the two germline ends. The CDR3 runs to 16 residues. Germline V lookup: CDR1 SGHRS, CDR2 YFSETQ.

Only a few counts were recorded for this clone. V gene TRBV30 combines with J gene TRBJ1-2; 7 bases agree with TRBD1. This CDR3 comprises 10 residues. J was trimmed by 6 bases and V by 5 bases; bases with no gene match: 0. CDR1 and CDR2 from the germline V gene are GTSNPN and SVGIG (reference sequence). The CDR3 DNA reads as TGTGCCTGGGACAGGGATGGCTACACCTTC. Encoded protein: CAWDRDGYTF. Together with reference TRBV30 and TRBJ1-2, the CDR3 gives the full variable domain: SQTIHQWPATLVQPVGSPLSLECTVEGTSNPNLYWYRQAAGRGLQLLFYSVGIGQISSEVPQNLSASRPQDRQFILSSKKLLLSDSGFYLCAWDRDGYTFGSGTRLTVV.

The chain is built from TRBV7-9 and TRBJ2-7, with D perhaps TRBD1 (5 bases). Germline-derived CDR1 and CDR2 are SEHNR and FQNEAQ (reference sequence). CDR3 length equals 17 residues. The V gene lost 2 bases and the J gene lost 0 bases, with 17 bases spanning the gap. CDR3 loop: CASSLRAGFDSSYEQYF. The CDR3 region has the DNA TGTGCCAGCAGCTTAAGGGCAGGGTTCGACTCCTCCTACGAGCAGTACTTC.

The CDR3 loop is CASSGAGGGTEAFF. CDR3 DNA: TGTGCCAGCAGCGGGGCTGGTGGAGGCACTGAAGCTTTCTTT. This chain uses TRBV9 with TRBJ1-1; D not certain. The germline V gene encodes CDR1 SGDLS and CDR2 YYNGEE. Deletions cut 3 bases from V and 4 bases from J, with 13 bases between. This CDR3 has 14 amino acids.

This clone was picked up a small number of times. The chain employs TRBV4-1 and TRBJ1-1; D is uncertain. Trimming took 6 bases from V and 1 from J, leaving 12 bases between them. Germline CDR1 is MGHRA and CDR2 is YSYEKL. The CDR3 runs to 14 residues. In DNA, the CDR3 is TGCGCCAGCAGTCGGGTGGCGAGGAACACTGAAGCTTTCTTT. This encodes CASSRVARNTEAFF.

The chain uses TRBV11-3 and TRBJ2-4; D perhaps matches TRBD1 (6 bases). This CDR3 is built from 14 residues. The V and J ends lost 5 bases and 4 bases respectively, with 12 bases between them. CDR1 is SGHNT, CDR2 YENEEA, per germline. CDR3 coding DNA: TGTGCCAGCAGCCCGGGGCAGGGGAAAAACATTCAGTACTTC. It translates to CASSPGQGKNIQYF.

This clone occurred a few times. The gene calls are TRBV11-2 and TRBJ2-2; tentative D call: TRBD1 (5 bases). Looked up from germline, CDR1 is SGHAT and CDR2 is FQNNGV. This CDR3 has 14 residues. Between the trimmed V and J ends, which lost 1 base and 8 bases, there was a span of 11 bases. CDR3 protein: CASSLGAGSGELFF. The CDR3 bases are TGTGCCAGCAGCTTAGGGGCAGGGTCAGGGGAGCTGTTTTTT.

Turning to this clone: Additional DNA sequences in this sample encode the identical CDR3. The gene calls are TRBV5-1 and TRBJ2-6; no clear D gene. The CDR3 spans 15 residues. The V gene lost 1 base and the J gene lost 0 bases, with 5 bases spanning the gap. Looked up from germline, CDR1 is SGHRS and CDR2 is YFSETQ. CDR3 region: CASSLSSSGANVLTF. The CDR3 region has the DNA TGCGCCAGCAGCTTGTCGTCCTCTGGGGCCAACGTCCTGACTTTC.

The rearrangement uses TRBV30 and TRBJ2-2, with 8 bases aligning to TRBD1. In germline, CDR1 is GTSNPN, CDR2 SVGIG (reference sequence). The junction had 17 bases not matched to a gene; V was cut back by 3 bases and J by 5 bases. The CDR3 loop spans 18 amino acids. Here the CDR3 reads CAWRPRISGQGRTGELFF. In nucleotides, the CDR3 is TGTGCCTGGAGACCCCGGATATCAGGACAGGGTCGGACCGGGGAGCTGTTTTTT.

This sequence joins TRBV4-3 and TRBJ1-2; D is ambiguous. The CDR3 is 13 residues long. The germline V gene encodes CDR1 LGHNA and CDR2 YSLEER. The germline V and J ends were trimmed by 0 bases and 8 bases, with 10 bases remaining between them. CDR3 nucleotide sequence: TGCGCCAGCAGCCAAGATATCCTGCGCGGCTACACCTTC. Translation gives CASSQDILRGYTF.

The chain carries TRBV18 and TRBJ1-4; TRBD1 matches 8 bases. From germline, CDR1 is KGHSH and CDR2 LQKENI. Trimming removed 3 bases from V and 4 bases from J; junction bases left unmatched: 10. The CDR3 is 17 residues long. The CDR3 reads CASSPSSGQGSNEKLFF. The CDR3 DNA reads as TGTGCCAGCTCACCGTCCTCCGGACAGGGCAGTAATGAAAAACTGTTTTTT.

This chain connects TRBV5-1 to TRBJ2-7, with a weak D call TRBD1 (5 bases). The germline gives CDR1 SGHRS, CDR2 YFSETQ. Trimming took off 3 bases at V and 6 bases at J, with 10 bases between the two ends. This CDR3 is built from 12 residues. The CDR3 loop is CASSSGFREQYF. CDR3 nucleotides: TGCGCCAGCAGCTCAGGGTTCCGCGAGCAGTACTTC.

This chain joins TRBV6-5 and TRBJ2-6; TRBD2 matches at 7 bases. V was pared by 4 bases and J by 1 base, with 4 bases of the junction left unmatched. CDR3 length: 16 amino acids. Germline V gene lookup returns CDR1 MNHEY and CDR2 SVGAGI. The chain's CDR3 is CASSFRGSSGANVLTF. The CDR3 DNA reads as TGTGCCAGCAGTTTTCGCGGGAGTTCTGGGGCCAACGTCCTGACTTTC.

The rearrangement links TRBV19 to TRBJ2-7; TRBD2 matches 7 bases. There are 15 residues in the CDR3. Germline CDR1 LNHDA, CDR2 SQIVND (reference sequence). The ends lost 0 bases at V and 4 bases at J; junction bases unmatched: 6. The CDR3 is CASSIDGGSGYEQYF. CDR3 DNA: TGTGCCAGTAGTATAGATGGCGGGAGCGGGTACGAGCAGTACTTC.

This clone was detected only a few times. The V gene is TRBV5-1, the J gene TRBJ2-1; TRBD2 aligns across 12 bases. CDR3 size: 15 residues. The germline CDR1 and CDR2 sequences are SGHRS and YFSETQ. V trimming: 0 bases; J trimming: 7 bases; junction bases outside the gene matches: 2. CDR3 sequence: CASSLVGTSGNEQFF. CDR3 DNA: TGCGCCAGCAGCTTGGTCGGGACTAGCGGGAATGAGCAGTTCTTC. The whole variable domain, filled in from reference TRBV5-1 and TRBJ2-1, reads KAGVTQTPRYLIKTRGQQVTLSCSPISGHRSVSWYQQTPGQGLQFLFEYFSETQRNKGNFPGRFSGRQFSNSRSEMNVSTLELGDSALYLCASSLVGTSGNEQFFGPGTRLTVL.

V and J are TRBV7-2 and TRBJ1-2; D is perhaps TRBD1 (5 bases). Trimming left V 6 bases short and J 2 bases short, with 7 bases between. The length of the CDR3 is 12 residues. Germline assignment: CDR1 SGHTA and CDR2 FQGNSA. The CDR3 reads CASRGGNYGYTF. In DNA, the CDR3 is TGTGCCAGCAGGGGGGGGAACTATGGCTACACCTTC.

The chain links TRBV7-9 to TRBJ2-5, with TRBD2 matching over 7 bases. CDR3 size: 15 residues. Trimming took 2 bases from V and 3 from J; bases not matched to a gene: 6. Germline CDR1 reads SEHNR; CDR2 reads FQNEAQ (reference sequence). The CDR3: CASSLLLADKETQYF. The CDR3 coding sequence is TGTGCCAGCAGCTTACTCCTAGCGGATAAAGAGACCCAGTACTTC. Variable domain in full (rest from reference TRBV7-9 and TRBJ2-5): DTGVSQNPRHKITKRGQNVTFRCDPISEHNRLYWYRQTLGQGPEFLTYFQNEAQLEKSRLLSDRFSAERPKGSFSTLEIQRTEQGDSAMYLCASSLLLADKETQYFGPGTRLLVL.

The chain combines TRBV5-6 with TRBJ2-7, with 12 bases lining up with TRBD1. V shed 6 bases and J 3 bases; nucleotides not matched to a gene: 4. In germline, CDR1 is SGHDT, CDR2 YYEEEE. This CDR3 has 14 residues. CDR3 sequence reads: CASTRDRGLYEQYF. CDR3 in DNA: TGTGCCAGCACCAGGGACAGGGGGCTCTACGAGCAGTACTTC.

The V and J genes are TRBV7-6 and TRBJ2-2, with 9 positions matching TRBD2. V gave up 2 bases and J gave up 4 bases; unmatched junction bases: 5. The CDR3 spans 16 residues. Germline V gives CDR1 SGHVS, CDR2 FNYEAQ. The CDR3 DNA follows: TGTGCCAGCAGCTTACTGGCGGGAGGGTTCACCGGGGAGCTGTTTTTT. This sequence encodes CASSLLAGGFTGELFF.

This clone was seen a few times. CDR3 in amino acids: CASSFGGHGYTF. DNA for the CDR3: TGTGCCAGCAGCTTCGGGGGGCATGGCTACACCTTC. The chain employs TRBV7-2 and TRBJ1-2; tentatively, D is TRBD1 (6 bases). V was clipped by 3 bases and J by 6 bases, with 8 bases between them. The CDR3 is 12 residues long. CDR1 and CDR2 (germline): SGHTA, FQGNSA. Filled out from reference TRBV7-2 and TRBJ1-2, the complete variable domain reads GAGVSQSPSNKVTEKGKDVELRCDPISGHTALYWYRQSLGQGLEFLIYFQGNSAPDKSGLPSDRFSAERTGGSVSTLTIQRTQQEDSAVYLCASSFGGHGYTFGSGTRLTVV.

As to this clone: The junction departs from the called germline gene at one end, perhaps through a read error. The chain carries TRBV18 and TRBJ2-5; TRBD1 matches at 7 bases. This CDR3 has 14 residues. Germline lookup yields CDR1 KGHSH and CDR2 LQKENI. CDR3 nucleotides: TGTGCCAGCTCGCCACAGGGGCCTCAAGAGACCCAGTACTTC. Amino acids: CASSPQGPQETQYF.

The rearrangement joins TRBV14 to TRBJ1-1, with D possibly matching TRBD1 (6 bases). CDR1 SGHDN and CDR2 FVKESK come from the germline V gene. With 3 bases removed from V and 4 bases from J, the gap between germline ends came to 12 bases. The CDR3 is 14 residues long. The chain's CDR3 is CASSQGRGSTEAFF. In DNA, the CDR3 is TGTGCCAGCAGCCAGGGCAGGGGAAGCACTGAAGCTTTCTTT. Drawing the rest from reference TRBV14 and TRBJ1-1, the complete variable domain is EAGVTQFPSHSVIEKGQTVTLRCDPISGHDNLYWYRRVMGKEIKFLLHFVKESKQDESGMPNNRFLAERTGGTYSTLKVQPAELEDSGVYFCASSQGRGSTEAFFGQGTRLTVV.

This clone was seen a handful of times. The chain employs TRBV6-6 and TRBJ2-5; 9 nucleotides match TRBD2. After removal of 0 bases from V and 5 bases from J, the junction contained 4 bases not matched to a gene. The CDR3 has 15 amino acids. Germline-derived CDR1 and CDR2 are MNHNY and SVGAGI (reference sequence). In DNA form, the CDR3 reads TGTGCCAGCAGTTACTCGACACTAGCGGGTGAGACCCAGTACTTC. This encodes CASSYSTLAGETQYF.

The chain joins TRBV7-9 to TRBJ2-3; D is ambiguous. Between the trimmed V and J ends, which lost 0 bases and 5 bases, there was a span of 6 bases. The CDR3 has 13 residues. Looked up from germline, CDR1 is SEHNR and CDR2 is FQNEAQ (reference sequence). CDR3 nucleotide sequence: TGTGCCAGCAGCTTAGCGCCCGGAGATACGCAGTATTTT. It specifies CASSLAPGDTQYF. Variable domain in full (rest from reference TRBV7-9 and TRBJ2-3): DTGVSQNPRHKITKRGQNVTFRCDPISEHNRLYWYRQTLGQGPEFLTYFQNEAQLEKSRLLSDRFSAERPKGSFSTLEIQRTEQGDSAMYLCASSLAPGDTQYFGPGTRLTVL.

The CDR3: CASSSEQGAEAFF. The DNA of the CDR3 is TGCGCCAGCAGCTCGGAACAGGGCGCCGAAGCTTTCTTT. The chain recombines TRBV5-1 with TRBJ1-1; D perhaps matches TRBD1 (6 bases). This CDR3 comprises 13 residues. CDR1 and CDR2 from the germline V gene are SGHRS and YFSETQ. Deletions cut 3 bases from V and 8 bases from J, with 14 bases between.

This rearrangement joins TRBV7-2 to TRBJ1-2, with D maybe TRBD1 (6 bases). Germline CDR1 is SGHTA and CDR2 is FQGNSA. CDR3 length equals 14 residues. The ends were cut back, 7 bases at V and 8 bases at J, with 20 bases in the middle. The CDR3 region has the DNA TGTGCCAGCATCACTGTCGGGGGGCTTGTCGGCTACACCTTC. This codes for CASITVGGLVGYTF.

This clone was observed a handful of times. The CDR3 protein is CASTLTGNYGYTF. DNA of the CDR3: TGCGCCAGCACATTAACAGGAAACTATGGCTACACCTTC. The chain is built from TRBV5-1 and TRBJ1-2, with D perhaps matching TRBD1 (5 bases). The germline gives CDR1 SGHRS, CDR2 YFSETQ. This CDR3 has 13 amino acids. The germline V and J ends were trimmed by 6 bases and 2 bases, with 11 bases remaining between them.